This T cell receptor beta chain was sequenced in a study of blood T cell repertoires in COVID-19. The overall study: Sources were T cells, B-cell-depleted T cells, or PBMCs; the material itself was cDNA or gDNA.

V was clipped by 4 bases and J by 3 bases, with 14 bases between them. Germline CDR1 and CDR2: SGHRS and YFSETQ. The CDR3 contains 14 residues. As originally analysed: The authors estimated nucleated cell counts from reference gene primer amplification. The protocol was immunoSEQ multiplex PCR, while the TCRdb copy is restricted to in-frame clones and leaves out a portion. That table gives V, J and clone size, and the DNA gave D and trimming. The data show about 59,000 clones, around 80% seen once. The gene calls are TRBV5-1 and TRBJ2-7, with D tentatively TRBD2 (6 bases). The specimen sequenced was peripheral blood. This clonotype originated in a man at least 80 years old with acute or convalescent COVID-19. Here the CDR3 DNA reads TGCGCCAGCAGCGAACGGGGGACGGGCTACGAGCAGTACTTC. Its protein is CASSERGTGYEQYF.